Listed below are T cell receptor beta chains from one sample, sequenced in a study of cytomegalovirus exposure and HLA in healthy donors. Generated by immunoSEQ multiplex PCR, the TCRdb table keeps only in-frame clones and is missing some. The sample lists some 41,000 clones; 45% to 60% were seen once. The specimen was PBMCs. The receptors derive from a man in his fifties or sixties in good health and CMV-seronegative. CDR3s include the opening cysteine and the closing phenylalanine or tryptophan. Each record gives: J gene, clone size, D gene, V gene, CDR3 DNA, CDR3 protein. D genes are given only for firm matches. For some rows the clone size is stated as once, few or many, or as a class when expanded; others skip it.

TRBJ1-1	few	.	TRBV7-3	TGTGCCAGCAGCGAGACAGGTCGGACGGGGGCTTTCTTT	CASSETGRTGAFF
TRBJ1-2	few	.	TRBV7-9	TGTGCCAGCAGCCACAGGGTAAACTATGGCTACACCTTC	CASSHRVNYGYTF
TRBJ2-1	once	TRBD1	TRBV7-3	TGTGCCAGCAGCTTAACCCCAGGGGGATCTGAGCAGTTCTTC	CASSLTPGGSEQFF
TRBJ1-1	.	.	TRBV29-1	TGCAGCGTAGGGGTGGGCGGGGGCCAAGCTTTCTTT	CSVGVGGGQAFF
TRBJ1-1	.	.	TRBV30	TGTGCCTGGAGTGAGGGGTGGTCGGCTGAAGCTTTCTTT	CAWSEGWSAEAFF
TRBJ1-5	few	.	TRBV6-1	TGTGCCAGCAGAGGGGACATCGCAGCCCAGCATTTT	CASRGDIAAQHF
TRBJ2-7	few	.	TRBV28	TGTGCCAGCAGCCTGACAGGTTTAGGCGGCTACGAGCAGTACTTC	CASSLTGLGGYEQYF
TRBJ2-1	.	TRBD2	TRBV10-1	TGCGCCAGCAGTGCCCTCGGGGGGGCCTACAATGAGCAGTTCTTC	CASSALGGAYNEQFF
TRBJ1-4	.	TRBD1	TRBV29-1	TGCAGCGTTCAGGGACAGGGTAATAATGAAAAACTGTTTTTT	CSVQGQGNNEKLFF
TRBJ2-6	once	.	TRBV29-1	TGCAGCGTAAGAGGCTCTGGGGCCAACGTCCTGACTTTC	CSVRGSGANVLTF
TRBJ2-7	.	TRBD1	TRBV29-1	TGCAGCGCCCGCCGGGACAGAAGCTCCTACGAGCAGTACTTC	CSARRDRSSYEQYF
TRBJ2-7	few	TRBD2	TRBV5-4	TGTGCCAGCAGCCGACCGACCGGCGGGGGCTACGAGCAGTACTTC	CASSRPTGGGYEQYF
TRBJ2-5	.	TRBD1	TRBV19	TGTGCCAGTAGTATAGGACAGGGTTTGGAGACCCAGTACTTC	CASSIGQGLETQYF
TRBJ2-6	few	TRBD1	TRBV6-4	TGTGCCAGCAGTGGGACAGGGGGCTCTGGGGCCAACGTCCTGACTTTC	CASSGTGGSGANVLTF
TRBJ2-5	.	TRBD2	TRBV6-6	TGTGCCAGCAGTTCCCTAGCGGGAGGGTACCAAGAGACCCAGTACTTC	CASSSLAGGYQETQYF
TRBJ1-5	.	.	TRBV27	TGTGCCAGCAGTTTAAGATACAAGCAGCCCCAGCATTTT	CASSLRYKQPQHF
TRBJ1-1	few	TRBD1	TRBV4-1	TGCGCCAGCAGCCCGATAGGACAGGGGCTTATGAACACTGAAGCTTTCTTT	CASSPIGQGLMNTEAFF
TRBJ1-1	.	.	TRBV6-5	TGTGCCAGCAGTTACGGGAGGGCGAACACTGAAGCTTTCTTT	CASSYGRANTEAFF
TRBJ2-7	.	TRBD2	TRBV7-9	TGTGCCAGCAGCCTCAGCGGGGCCTACGAGCAGTACTTC	CASSLSGAYEQYF
TRBJ1-1	.	TRBD1	TRBV7-8	TGTGCCAGCAGCTTAGGGATGACAGGGAGGATCACTGAAGCTTTCTTT	CASSLGMTGRITEAFF
TRBJ2-5	.	.	TRBV11-2	TGTGCCAGCAGCCAATCCGGGGAGACCCAGTACTTC	CASSQSGETQYF
TRBJ2-1	.	TRBD2	TRBV7-6	TGTGCCAGCAGCTTTACTAGCGGAGGGAGCTCCTACAATGAGCAGTTCTTC	CASSFTSGGSSYNEQFF